This paragraph reports one TCR beta chain. This clone was picked up a small number of times. Its specific antigen is unknown. No much larger clone is present one base from it, and per-base qualities are unavailable. This entry is derived from a study of shared T cell receptors in the human thymus (dated by TCRdb to the early 2020s). With respect to the entire study: The study examined how self-reactive, shared T-cell receptor alpha chains are generated in the human thymus.

The CDR3 sequence holds 12 residues, the cysteine and phenylalanine included. Just the 36-base CDR3 DNA is kept, in frame starting at base 1. From V the trimming removes 6 bases and from J it removes 7 bases, while the gene matches leave 6 bases of the junction unaccounted for. The germline V gene yields SGHDN for CDR1 and FVKESK for CDR2. Receptors were amplified or captured by the immunoSEQ multiplex PCR assay. Entries here come from immuneACCESS through TCRdb and include only in-frame sequences with V and J called. Some clones fail to appear in such tables; in the studies checked, an unresolved V gene covers under half of the shortfall, and the cause of the remainder is unknown. This sample lists 500,000 to 850,000 clones; roughly 86% were detected once. Of the sample, about 0.0094% falls within the top ten clones. These same records also appear under a second study, on human thymus T cells. That second report states: The donors were immunologically healthy infants in Finland who had open corrective cardiac surgery for congenital heart defects. Thymus tissue was obtained as surgical resects removed during corrective cardiac surgery. Both the thymic and the peripheral blood repertoires appeared to show biased V and J gene segment usage. According to the related research, thymic TCR repertoires were highly overlapping among unrelated individuals. TCR alpha and beta repertoires from roughly 8 infant thymus samples and four related peripheral blood samples were characterized in the study. The infant donors were roughly 7 to 244 days old, and the cohort included several males and a couple of females. After being mechanically released from the tissue, thymocytes were kept at -70 degrees C in pellets of about 9.5-30 million cells. A QIAsymphony instrument was used to extract genomic DNA from the frozen cell pellets. The immunoSEQ multiplex PCR assay was used to amplify the TCRB and TCRAD loci from a standardized amount of quality-controlled genomic DNA. Amplicons spanned the V(D)J region at a length sufficient to cover the CDR3 and identify V and J genes. The commercial immunoSEQ service was used to sequence amplicons on an Illumina platform. Primer bias and sequencing errors were corrected as previously described, and TCRAD and TCRB definitions were based on the IMGT database. Analysis of the repertoires was done with immunoSEQ Analyzer 3.0 and VDJTools and included basic statistics, V/J segment usage, diversity estimates, rarefaction and pairwise overlap. Chao1, ChaoE, Efron-Thisted, Shannon and inverse Simpson indices were used to estimate diversity, which was also estimated on datasets down-sampled to the smallest sample. For repertoire overlap, CDR3 nucleotide sequence, V gene and J gene had to match strictly, and clustering was done by Jaccard-based multidimensional scaling. On average, thymus samples yielded around 850,000 unique TCRB clonotypes, whereas blood samples yielded 75,000 to 95,000.

Sequencing was done on a sample of thymocytes. Recombination connected TRBV14 to TRBJ2-7, with 7 bases matching TRBD2. The TCR comes from a boy in the first two years of life with a congenital heart defect. Donor details come from another sample of the same person, matched by shared clones. CDR3 protein: CASRERGIEQYF. At the DNA level, the sequence is TGTGCCAGCAGAGAGCGGGGTATAGAGCAGTACTTC.